This TCR beta chain was sequenced for a study of T-cell memory formation after mild COVID-19. The CDR3 is 15 residues long. The germline CDR1 and CDR2 sequences are LNHNV and YYDKDF (reference sequence). Trimming removed 4 bases from V and 4 bases from J, with 14 bases in between. This clonotype was picked up many times. Antigen: not known. Notes on the study in general: Mostly located in CM and EM were contracting CD4+ clones, with contracting CD8+ clones located in EMRA.

In TCRdb, the 5' RACE reads were re-called with MiXCR into one record per CDR3 protein. The sample carries some 200,000 distinct CDR3 sequences, 20% to 25% recorded once. The chain uses TRBV15 and TRBJ2-1; tentatively, D is TRBD1 (6 bases). The origin of this receptor is an adult woman who had mild COVID-19 (a few samples of this study predate the infection). Cell type and time point are not known. Source material: PBMCs or a T cell subset sorted from them (not recorded which). The CDR3 DNA follows: TGTGCCACCAGCAAAGAGGACAGAGCTTACAATGAGCAGTTCTTC. Its protein is CATSKEDRAYNEQFF.